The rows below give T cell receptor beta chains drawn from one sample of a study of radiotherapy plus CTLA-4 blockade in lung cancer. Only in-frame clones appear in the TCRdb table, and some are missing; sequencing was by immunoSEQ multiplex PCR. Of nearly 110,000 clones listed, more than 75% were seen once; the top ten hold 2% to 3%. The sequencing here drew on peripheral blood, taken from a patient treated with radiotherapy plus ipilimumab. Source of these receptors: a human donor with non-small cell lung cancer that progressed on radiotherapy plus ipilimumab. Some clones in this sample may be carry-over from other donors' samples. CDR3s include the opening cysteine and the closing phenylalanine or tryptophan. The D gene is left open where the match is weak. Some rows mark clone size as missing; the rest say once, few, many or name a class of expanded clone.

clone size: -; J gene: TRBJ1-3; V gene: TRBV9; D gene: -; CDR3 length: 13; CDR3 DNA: TGTGCCAGCAGCGGGCCCGGCGGAAACACCATATATTTT; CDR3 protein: CASSGPGGNTIYF
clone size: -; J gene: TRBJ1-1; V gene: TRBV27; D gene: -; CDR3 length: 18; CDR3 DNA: TGTGCCAGCAGTTTATACGGGACTCCCCTCGGAGTAAACACTGAAGCTTTCTTT; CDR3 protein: CASSLYGTPLGVNTEAFF
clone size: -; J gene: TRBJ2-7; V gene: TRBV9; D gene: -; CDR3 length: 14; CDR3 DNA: TGTGCCAGCAGCGTCCGGGACTCCTTCTACGAGCAGTACTTC; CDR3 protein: CASSVRDSFYEQYF
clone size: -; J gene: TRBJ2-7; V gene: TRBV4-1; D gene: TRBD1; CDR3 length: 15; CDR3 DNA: TGCGCCAGCAGCCAAGAGTGGGACAGGGCCTACGAGCAGTACTTC; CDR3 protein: CASSQEWDRAYEQYF
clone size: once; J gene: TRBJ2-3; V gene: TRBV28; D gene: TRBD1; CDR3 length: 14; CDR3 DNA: TGTGCCAGCAGTACCAACAGGGGTGCAGATACGCAGTATTTT; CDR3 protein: CASSTNRGADTQYF
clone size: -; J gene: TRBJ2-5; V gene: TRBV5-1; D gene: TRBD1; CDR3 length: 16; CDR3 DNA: TGCGCCAGCAGCTTGGCTCGGGGACAGCTCCAAGAGACCCAGTACTTC; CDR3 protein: CASSLARGQLQETQYF
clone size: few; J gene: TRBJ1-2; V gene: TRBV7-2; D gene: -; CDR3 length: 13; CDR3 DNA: TGTGCCAGCAGCTTCGAGTCCGTCTATGGCTACACCTTC; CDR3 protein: CASSFESVYGYTF
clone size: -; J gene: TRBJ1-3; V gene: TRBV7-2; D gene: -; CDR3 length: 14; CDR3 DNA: TGTGCCAGCACCCAGGGATACTCTGGAAACACCATATATTTT; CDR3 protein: CASTQGYSGNTIYF
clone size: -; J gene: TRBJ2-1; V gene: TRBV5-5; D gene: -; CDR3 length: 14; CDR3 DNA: TGTGCCAGCAGCTTGGAGGCGGGCTACAATGAGCAGTTCTTC; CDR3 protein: CASSLEAGYNEQFF
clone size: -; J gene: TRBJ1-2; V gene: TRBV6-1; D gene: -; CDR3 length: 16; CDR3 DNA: TGTGCCAGCAGTGTGATGGGGGGATATGTTCGACATGGCTACACCTTC; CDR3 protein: CASSVMGGYVRHGYTF
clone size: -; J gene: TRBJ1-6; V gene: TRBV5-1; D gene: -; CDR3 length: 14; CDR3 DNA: TGCGCCAGCAGCTTGGGATCGAATAATTCACCCCTCCACTTT; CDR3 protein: CASSLGSNNSPLHF
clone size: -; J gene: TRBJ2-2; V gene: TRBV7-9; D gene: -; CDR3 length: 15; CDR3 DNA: TGTGCCAGCCAACTCGGGCAGGGGAACACCGGGGAGCTGTTTTTT; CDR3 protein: CASQLGQGNTGELFF
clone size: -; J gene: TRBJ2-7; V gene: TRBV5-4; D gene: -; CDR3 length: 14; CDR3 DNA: TGTGCCAGCCTCCGGAAGGGTCATTCCTACGAGCAGTACTTC; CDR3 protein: CASLRKGHSYEQYF
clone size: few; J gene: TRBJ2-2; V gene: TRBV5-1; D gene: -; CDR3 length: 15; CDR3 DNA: TGCGCCAGCAGAGCGGGACAGGATAACACCGGGGAGCTGTTTTTT; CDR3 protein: CASRAGQDNTGELFF
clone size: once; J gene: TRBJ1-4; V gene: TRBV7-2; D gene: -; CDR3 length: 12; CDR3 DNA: TGTGCCAGCAGCTTTACCCGAGAAAAACTGTTTTTT; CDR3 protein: CASSFTREKLFF
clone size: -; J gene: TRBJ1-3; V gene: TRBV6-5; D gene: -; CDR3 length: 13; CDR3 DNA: TGTGCCAGCAGCTACGGGTCTGGAAACACCATATATTTT; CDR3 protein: CASSYGSGNTIYF
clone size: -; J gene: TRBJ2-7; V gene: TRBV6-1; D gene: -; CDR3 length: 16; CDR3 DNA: TGTGCCAGCAGTGTGGGGGCCATCCAGGCAGGGTACGAGCAGTACTTC; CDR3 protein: CASSVGAIQAGYEQYF
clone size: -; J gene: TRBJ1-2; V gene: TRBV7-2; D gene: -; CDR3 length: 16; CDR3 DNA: TGTGCCAGCAGCTCCTCCCCTTTGAGGAGAGGCTATGGCTACACCTTC; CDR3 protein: CASSSSPLRRGYGYTF
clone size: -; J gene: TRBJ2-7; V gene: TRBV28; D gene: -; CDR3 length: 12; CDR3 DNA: TGTGCCAGCAGTTTTCTTGCTTACGAGCAATACTTC; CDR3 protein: CASSFLAYEQYF
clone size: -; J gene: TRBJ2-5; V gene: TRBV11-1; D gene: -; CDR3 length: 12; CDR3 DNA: TGTGCCAGCAGCCGGACCCAAGAGACCCAGTACTTC; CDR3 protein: CASSRTQETQYF
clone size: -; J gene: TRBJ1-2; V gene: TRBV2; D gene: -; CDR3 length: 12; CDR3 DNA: TGTGCCAGCAGTTCAGACAGCTATGGCTACACCTTC; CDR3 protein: CASSSDSYGYTF
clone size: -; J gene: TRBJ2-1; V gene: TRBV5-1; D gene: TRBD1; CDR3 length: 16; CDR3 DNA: TGCGCCAGCAGCCGAAGGACAGGGGGAAACTACAATGAGCAGTTCTTC; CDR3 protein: CASSRRTGGNYNEQFF
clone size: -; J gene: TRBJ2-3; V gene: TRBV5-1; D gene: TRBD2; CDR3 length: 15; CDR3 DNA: TGCGCCAGCAGCTTGTGGACTAGCGGGGGGGATACGCAGTATTTT; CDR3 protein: CASSLWTSGGDTQYF
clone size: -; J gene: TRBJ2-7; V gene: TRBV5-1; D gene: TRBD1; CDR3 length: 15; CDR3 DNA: TGCGCCAGCAGCCGGGACAGGGAACTGGTTTACGAGCAGTACTTC; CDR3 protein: CASSRDRELVYEQYF
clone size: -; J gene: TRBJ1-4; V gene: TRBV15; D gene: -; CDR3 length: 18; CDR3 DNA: TGTGCCACCAGCATGGGATCCGGGACGGCGACAACTAATGAAAAACTGTTTTTT; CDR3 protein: CATSMGSGTATTNEKLFF
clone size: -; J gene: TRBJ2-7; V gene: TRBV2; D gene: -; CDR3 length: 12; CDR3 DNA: TGTGCCAGCAGAGGAGACTTATACGAGCAGTACTTC; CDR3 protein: CASRGDLYEQYF
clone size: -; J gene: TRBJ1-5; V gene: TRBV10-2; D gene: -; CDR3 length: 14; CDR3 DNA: TGCGCCAGCAGTGAGGACAGGTTCCACCAGCCCCAGCATTTT; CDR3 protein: CASSEDRFHQPQHF